This T cell receptor (beta chain) was found in a study of post-analysis software for immune sequencing data (dated by TCRdb to about 2015). About the study as a whole: The recorded disease courses included relapsing-remitting, secondary progressive and progressive-relapsing multiple sclerosis, and some patients had no subtype annotation. The patient repertoires were compared against around 11 previously published healthy control repertoires obtained from donors aged about 6 to 26 years. A subset of samples was prepared in parallel using single-end sample barcoding, then pooled and co-amplified after Illumina adapter ligation. Points the paper makes about the study in general: The control group was slightly older than the multiple sclerosis patient group. Four or five TRBV segments, including TRBV5-6, TRBV5-1 and TRBV20-1, were significantly more frequent in patients than controls. Direct clustering with F measure revealed strong co-clustering of samples prepared in the same batch, which led to a batch-effect correction. Significantly lower normalized Chao1 diversity was found in multiple sclerosis patients than in controls, suggesting substantial peripheral T-cell clonal expansion.

To demonstrate the VDJtools post-analysis software, TCR beta repertoires were profiled from the peripheral blood of over ten young patients with multiple sclerosis. The multiple sclerosis patients were children and adolescents ranging in age from 6 to 15 years. In the germline V gene, CDR1 corresponds to SGHRS and CDR2 to YFSETQ. The germline V end is reduced by 3 bases and the J end by 2 bases; junction bases left unmatched: 8. The CDR3 contains 17 residues, cysteine and phenylalanine counted. Only the CDR3 DNA stays, 51 bases, in frame from base 1. On this clonotype itself: This receptor's antigen is unknown. No much larger clone is present one base from it, and per-base qualities are unavailable.

Library construction relied on PCR. Reads for this sample came from an Illumina HiSeq 2500. To reduce PCR and sequencing biases, unique molecular identifiers were incorporated into the TCR beta cDNA libraries. Every 1 to 10 million input T cells yielded 500,000 or so cDNA molecules, meaning each molecule approximated one T cell. The same protocol used for the earlier healthy control dataset was applied to prepare and sequence the patient libraries. Within a given batch, samples were prepared together, multiplexed and sequenced on the same HiSeq lane. The authors' analysis ran thus. Raw barcoded reads were processed with MIGEC, and single-read molecular identifier groups were discarded before consensus assembly and CDR3 extraction. VDJtools was used for post-analysis of the clonotype tables, and diversity was normalized by down-sampling every dataset to the size of the smallest sample. In repertoire overlap clustering, CDR3 amino acid sequences, but not nucleotide sequences, were matched to correct batch-related cross-sample contamination. Clones were called with MiXCR by TCRdb after fastp trimmed the public reads at Q25, and only in-frame beta chains were retained. Rows with one shared CDR3 protein collapse into an entry with the most common genes and DNA. In this record, the V and J calls reflect TCRdb's handling and not the investigators' own analysis. The sample has 650,000 to 850,000 distinct CDR3 sequences on record, 53% of them singletons. The top ten constitute approximately 4.5% of the sample.

The source material was blood. The sequence links TRBV5-1 to TRBJ2-5, with 12 junctional bases fitting TRBD2. This sequence originates from a girl between 10 and 17 years old with multiple sclerosis. CDR3 protein: CASSSGTSGGLQETQYF. The DNA reads TGCGCCAGCAGCTCAGGAACTAGCGGGGGGTTACAAGAGACCCAGTACTTC.